A single sample gave rise to the 9 T cell receptor beta chains below, sequenced in a study of beta chain features in type 1 diabetes (dated by TCRdb to the late 2010s). What the work shows at the level of the full study, not this receptor alone: A moderate but significant shortening of TCRB CDR3 length was observed in type 1 diabetes patients in all four CD4+ subsets.

Library generation was performed with the immunoSEQ multiplex PCR assay. The entire isolated RNA was reverse transcribed using the High Capacity cDNA Reverse Transcription Kit, and thus expressed TCRB transcripts were sequenced. TCRdb mirrors the immuneACCESS table, restricted to in-frame sequences. Some clones are absent from its copies; in checked studies, under half trace to an unresolved V gene, and the reason for the others is unknown. For this sample there are about 740,000 clones; 13% appear just once. The ten largest clonotypes hold approximately 0.022% of the sample. No antigen has been identified for these receptors. Sequencing used naive CD4+ T cells from blood. This specimen's cell subset or site label, interpreted: true naive CD4+ T cells. These receptors all stem from a man aged 18 to 29 with type 1 diabetes.

This clone was observed a few times. The genes are TRBV30 and TRBJ1-2, with a tentative D call TRBD1 (6 bases). Trimming shortened V by 4 bases and J by 4 bases, and 22 bases separated the two germline ends. The germline V gene encodes CDR1 GTSNPN and CDR2 SVGIG (reference sequence). The CDR3 length is 16 residues. The CDR3 loop is CAWNQGQSHDSYGYTF. The CDR3 coding sequence is TGTGCCTGGAATCAAGGACAGAGTCATGATAGCTATGGCTACACCTTC.

The chain uses TRBV30 and TRBJ1-2; D ambiguous. The V gene's germline CDR1 is GTSNPN and CDR2 SVGIG (reference sequence). This CDR3 contains 11 residues. The V and J ends lost 4 bases and 3 bases respectively, with 6 bases between them. CDR3 DNA: TGTGCCTGGATTTCTGACTATGGCTACACCTTC. Its translation is CAWISDYGYTF.

This clone was detected a few times. The chain uses TRBV7-9 and TRBJ2-1, with 9 positions matching TRBD1. The CDR3 is 15 residues long. Looked up from germline, CDR1 is SEHNR and CDR2 is FQNEAQ (reference sequence). With 5 bases clipped from V and 5 bases from J, the junction kept 7 bases outside the gene matches. This CDR3 is CASSRSGTGHNEQFF. CDR3 sequence (DNA): TGTGCCAGCAGCCGCTCCGGGACAGGGCACAATGAGCAGTTCTTC.

This clone showed up just a few times. The chain carries TRBV6-5 and TRBJ2-7, with D tentatively TRBD2 (6 bases). The germline gives CDR1 MNHEY, CDR2 SVGAGI. V lost 6 bases and J lost 0, with 9 bases in between. This CDR3 is 13 amino acids long. The CDR3, as DNA: TGTGCCAGCAGGGGAGGTTCCTCCTACGAGCAGTACTTC. Protein: CASRGGSSYEQYF.

This chain uses TRBV19 with TRBJ1-2; TRBD1 aligns across 8 bases. The length of the CDR3 is 13 residues. Germline V gene data show CDR1 as LNHDA and CDR2 as SQIVND (reference sequence). The V segment lost 5 bases and the J segment 8 bases; nucleotides outside the gene matches: 7. DNA of the CDR3: TGTGCCAGTAGTCCTCGGACAGGGATCGGCTACACCTTC. This gives the protein CASSPRTGIGYTF.

V gene TRBV13 combines with J gene TRBJ1-3; 7 nucleotides agree with TRBD1. The CDR3 is 14 residues long. Germline V CDR1 and CDR2: PRHDT, FYEKMQ (reference sequence). Trimming removed 4 bases from V and 4 bases from J; junction bases left unmatched: 4. The CDR3 reads CASSSVTGGNTIYF. The CDR3 coding sequence is TGTGCCAGCAGCTCTGTGACAGGGGGAAACACCATATATTTT.

This clone was picked up a small number of times. The chain carries TRBV5-4 and TRBJ2-3; TRBD2 aligns across 14 bases. Trimming removed 4 bases from V and 4 bases from J; junction bases left unmatched: 5. The germline CDR1 and CDR2 sequences are SGHNT and YYREEE (reference sequence). This CDR3 contains 16 residues. The CDR3 DNA follows: TGTGCCAGCAGCCTCCGACTAGCGGGGGGGTCAGATACGCAGTATTTT. Protein sequence: CASSLRLAGGSDTQYF.

The gene calls are TRBV9 and TRBJ1-1; D remains unclear. In germline, CDR1 is SGDLS, CDR2 YYNGEE. V shed 0 bases and J shed 1 base, with 7 bases lying between them. The CDR3 has 14 amino acids. The CDR3 region is CASSVDSGNTEAFF. As DNA, the CDR3 is TGTGCCAGCAGCGTAGATTCGGGGAACACTGAAGCTTTCTTT.

This clone came up a few times. This CDR3 is also generated by other DNA sequences in the sample. V gene TRBV9 combines with J gene TRBJ1-1; D is possibly TRBD1 (5 bases). Trimming took 0 bases from V and 5 from J, leaving 5 bases between them. CDR3 length equals 12 residues. Per the germline V gene, CDR1 is SGDLS and CDR2 is YYNGEE. The chain's CDR3 is CASSVGGTEAFF. CDR3 sequence (DNA): TGTGCCAGCAGCGTAGGGGGGACTGAAGCTTTCTTT.